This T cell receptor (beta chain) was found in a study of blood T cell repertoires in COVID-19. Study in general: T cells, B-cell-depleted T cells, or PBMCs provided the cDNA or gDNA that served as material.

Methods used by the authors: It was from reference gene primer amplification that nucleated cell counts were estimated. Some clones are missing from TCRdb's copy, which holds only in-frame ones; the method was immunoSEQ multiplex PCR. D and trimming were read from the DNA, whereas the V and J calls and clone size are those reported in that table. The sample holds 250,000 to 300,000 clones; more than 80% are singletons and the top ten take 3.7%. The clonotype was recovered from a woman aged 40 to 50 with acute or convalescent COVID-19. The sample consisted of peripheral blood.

As DNA, the CDR3 is TGTGCCTGGAGTGCGAGCTCCAACTATGGCTACACCTTC. Residues: CAWSASSNYGYTF. This sequence joins TRBV30 and TRBJ1-2; D is uncertain. V was trimmed by 1 base and J by 2 bases, leaving 8 bases between them. The V gene's germline CDR1 is GTSNPN and CDR2 SVGIG (reference sequence). The CDR3 is 13 amino acids.